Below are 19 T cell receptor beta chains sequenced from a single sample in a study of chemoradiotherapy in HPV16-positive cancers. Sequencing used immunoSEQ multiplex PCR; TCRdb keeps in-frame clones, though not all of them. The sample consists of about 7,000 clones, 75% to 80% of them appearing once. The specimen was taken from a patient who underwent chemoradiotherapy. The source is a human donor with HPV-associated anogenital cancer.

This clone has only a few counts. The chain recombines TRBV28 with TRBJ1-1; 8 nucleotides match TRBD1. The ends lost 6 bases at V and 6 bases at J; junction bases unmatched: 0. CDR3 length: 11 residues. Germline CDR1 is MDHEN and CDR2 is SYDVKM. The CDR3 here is CASRTGAEAFF. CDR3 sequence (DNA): TGTGCCAGCAGGACAGGGGCTGAAGCTTTCTTT.

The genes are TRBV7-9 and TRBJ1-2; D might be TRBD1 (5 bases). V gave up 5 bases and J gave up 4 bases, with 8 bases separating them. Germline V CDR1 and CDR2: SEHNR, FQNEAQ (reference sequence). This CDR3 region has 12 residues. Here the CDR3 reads CASSVDSYGYTF. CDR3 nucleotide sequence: TGTGCCAGCAGCGTAGACAGCTATGGCTACACCTTC.

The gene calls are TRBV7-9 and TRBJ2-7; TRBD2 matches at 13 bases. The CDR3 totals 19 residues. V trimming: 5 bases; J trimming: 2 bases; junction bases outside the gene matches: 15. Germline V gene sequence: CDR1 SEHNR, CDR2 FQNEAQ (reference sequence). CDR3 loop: CASSGRPGTSGIGTYEQYF. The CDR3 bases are TGTGCCAGCAGCGGACGGCCCGGGACTAGCGGGATTGGAACCTACGAGCAGTACTTC.

CDR3 nucleotides: TGTGCCAGCAGGGAGAAGCGGGTCCCAGGCGGCGAGCAGTACTTC. Residues: CASREKRVPGGEQYF. V usage is TRBV2 and J usage is TRBJ2-7; tentatively, D is TRBD2 (6 bases). The CDR3 length is 15 residues. With 6 bases removed from V and 6 bases from J, the gap between germline ends came to 21 bases. The V gene's germline CDR1 is SNHLY and CDR2 FYNNEI.

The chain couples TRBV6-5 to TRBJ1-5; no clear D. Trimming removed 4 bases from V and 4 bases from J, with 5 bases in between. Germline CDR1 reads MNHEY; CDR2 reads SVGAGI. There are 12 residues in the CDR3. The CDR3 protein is CASSSQNQPQHF. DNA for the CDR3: TGTGCCAGCAGTTCTCAGAATCAGCCCCAGCATTTT.

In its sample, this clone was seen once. The CDR3 protein is CASSLPEPPYEQYF. The DNA for the CDR3 is TGTGCCAGCAGCTTACCCGAACCCCCCTACGAGCAGTACTTC. The chain recombines TRBV7-2 with TRBJ2-7, with D uncertain. The V end lost 2 bases, the J end lost 2 bases, and 10 bases lay between the germline ends. CDR1 is SGHTA and CDR2 is FQGNSA in the germline V gene. The CDR3 is 14 amino acids. The variable domain in full, with the rest retrieved from reference TRBV7-2 and TRBJ2-7, is GAGVSQSPSNKVTEKGKDVELRCDPISGHTALYWYRQSLGQGLEFLIYFQGNSAPDKSGLPSDRFSAERTGGSVSTLTIQRTQQEDSAVYLCASSLPEPPYEQYFGPGTRLTVT.

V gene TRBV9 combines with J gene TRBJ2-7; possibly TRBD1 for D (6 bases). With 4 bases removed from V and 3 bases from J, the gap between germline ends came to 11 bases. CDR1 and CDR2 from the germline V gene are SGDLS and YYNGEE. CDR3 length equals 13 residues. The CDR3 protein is CASSKGQHYEQYF. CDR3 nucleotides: TGTGCCAGCAGCAAAGGACAGCACTACGAGCAGTACTTC.

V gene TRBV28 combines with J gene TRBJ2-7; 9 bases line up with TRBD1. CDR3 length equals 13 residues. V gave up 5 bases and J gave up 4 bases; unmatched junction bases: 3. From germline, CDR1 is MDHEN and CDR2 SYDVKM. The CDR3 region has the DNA TGTGCCAGCAGTAGGGGACAGGGTTACGAGCAGTACTTC. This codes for CASSRGQGYEQYF.

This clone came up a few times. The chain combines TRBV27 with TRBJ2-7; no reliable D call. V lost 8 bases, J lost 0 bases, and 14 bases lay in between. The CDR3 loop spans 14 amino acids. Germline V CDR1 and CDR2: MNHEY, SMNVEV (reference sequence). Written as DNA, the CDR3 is TGTGCCAGCGGATTTAGCCGGAGCTCCTACGAGCAGTACTTC. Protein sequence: CASGFSRSSYEQYF.

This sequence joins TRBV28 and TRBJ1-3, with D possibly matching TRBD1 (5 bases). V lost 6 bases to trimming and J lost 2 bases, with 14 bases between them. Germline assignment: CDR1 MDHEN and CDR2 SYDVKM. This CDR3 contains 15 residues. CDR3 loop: CASRYPGTAGNTIYF. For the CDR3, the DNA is TGTGCCAGCAGATACCCCGGGACGGCTGGAAACACCATATATTTT. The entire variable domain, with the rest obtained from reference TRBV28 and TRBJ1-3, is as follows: DVKVTQSSRYLVKRTGEKVFLECVQDMDHENMFWYRQDPGLGLRLIYFSYDVKMKEKGDIPEGYSVSREKKERFSLILESASTNQTSMYLCASRYPGTAGNTIYFGEGSWLTVV.

The CDR3 here is CASSLTPGRTVGYTF. The CDR3 nucleotides read TGTGCCAGCAGCTTAACCCCGGGTAGGACGGTTGGCTACACCTTC. The chain combines TRBV7-3 with TRBJ1-2; D remains ambiguous. This CDR3 has 15 amino acids. The ends were cut back, 0 bases at V and 7 bases at J, with 15 bases in the middle. CDR1 and CDR2 (germline): SGHTA, FQGTGA.

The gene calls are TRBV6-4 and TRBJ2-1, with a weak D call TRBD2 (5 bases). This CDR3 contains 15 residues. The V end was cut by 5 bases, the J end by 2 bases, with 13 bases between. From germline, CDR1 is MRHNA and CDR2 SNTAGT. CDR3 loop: CASSPFSGAYNEQFF. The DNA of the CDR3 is TGTGCCAGCAGTCCTTTTTCCGGGGCCTACAATGAGCAGTTCTTC.

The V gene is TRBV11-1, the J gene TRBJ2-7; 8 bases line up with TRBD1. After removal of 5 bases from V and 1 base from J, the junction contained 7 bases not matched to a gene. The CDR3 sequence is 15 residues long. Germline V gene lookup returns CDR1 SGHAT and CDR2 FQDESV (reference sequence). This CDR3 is CASSRQGAASYEQYF. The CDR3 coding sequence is TGTGCCAGCAGCCGGCAGGGGGCGGCTTCCTACGAGCAGTACTTC.

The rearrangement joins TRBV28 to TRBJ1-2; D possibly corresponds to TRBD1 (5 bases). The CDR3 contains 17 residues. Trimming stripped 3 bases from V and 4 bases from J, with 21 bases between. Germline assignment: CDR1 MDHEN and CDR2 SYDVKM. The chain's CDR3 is CASSLIGERGDGYGYTF. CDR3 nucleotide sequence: TGTGCCAGCAGTTTGATAGGGGAAAGAGGGGACGGCTATGGCTACACCTTC.

The CDR3 sequence is CASSFESGPRGQPQHF. CDR3 DNA: TGTGCCAGCAGTTTCGAGTCGGGCCCGAGGGGTCAGCCCCAGCATTTT. The rearrangement joins TRBV28 to TRBJ1-5; possible D gene TRBD1, 5 bases. Germline V gene sequence: CDR1 MDHEN, CDR2 SYDVKM. The CDR3 contains 16 residues. V lost 3 bases, J lost 6 bases, and 18 bases lay in between.

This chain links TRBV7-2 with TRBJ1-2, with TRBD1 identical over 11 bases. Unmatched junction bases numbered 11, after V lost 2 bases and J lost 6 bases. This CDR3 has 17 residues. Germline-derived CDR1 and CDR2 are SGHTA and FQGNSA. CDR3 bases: TGTGCCAGCAGCTTATCATTCAGTGGGACAGGGGGAAATGGCTACACCTTC. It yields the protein CASSLSFSGTGGNGYTF.

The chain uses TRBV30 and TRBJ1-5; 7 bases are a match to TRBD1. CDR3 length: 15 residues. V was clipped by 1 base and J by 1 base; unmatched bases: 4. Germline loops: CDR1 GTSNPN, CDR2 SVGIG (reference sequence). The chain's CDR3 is CAWSEGARSNQPQHF. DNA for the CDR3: TGTGCCTGGAGTGAGGGGGCGCGAAGCAATCAGCCCCAGCATTTT.

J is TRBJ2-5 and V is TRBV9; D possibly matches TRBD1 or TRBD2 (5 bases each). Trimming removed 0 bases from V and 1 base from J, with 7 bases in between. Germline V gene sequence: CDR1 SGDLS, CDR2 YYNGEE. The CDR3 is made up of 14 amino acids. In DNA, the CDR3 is TGTGCCAGCAGCGTAGGGGGGTTCCAAGAGACCCAGTACTTC. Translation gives CASSVGGFQETQYF.

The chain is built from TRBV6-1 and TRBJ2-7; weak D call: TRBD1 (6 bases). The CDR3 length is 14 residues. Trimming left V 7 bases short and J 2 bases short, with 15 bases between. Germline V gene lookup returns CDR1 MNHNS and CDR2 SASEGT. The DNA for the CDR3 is TGTGCCAGCACCAAGGGGGTGACAGCCTACGAGCAGTACTTC. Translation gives CASTKGVTAYEQYF.